One sample yielded the 25 T cell receptor beta chains listed below, sequenced in a study of regulatory and conventional T cells in RAG deficiency. This table comes from immunoSEQ multiplex PCR, and its TCRdb copy is limited to in-frame clones, with some not included. The sample carries about 8,500 clones, about 84% recorded once. Separately, the same data were catalogued under a study of regulatory T cells. That source adds: The primer mix had 52 TRBV and 13 TRBJ primers.

Sequencing was carried out using CD8+ T cells sorted from blood. The receptors were gathered from a human donor in good health.

This clone was seen just once. J is TRBJ1-1 and V is TRBV25-1, with D tentatively TRBD1 (6 bases). V lost 11 bases, J lost 3 bases, and 22 bases lay in between. Germline CDR1 MGHDK, CDR2 SYGVNS. The CDR3 spans 15 residues. The CDR3 nucleotides read TGTGCCTCCTGGGGGGCCACACCGGGGGACACTGAAGCTTTCTTT. This codes for CASWGATPGDTEAFF.

The chain combines TRBV5-1 with TRBJ2-5, with D tentatively TRBD1 (6 bases). The CDR3 spans 15 residues. Germline lookup yields CDR1 SGHRS and CDR2 YFSETQ. Trimming removed 4 bases at V and 5 bases at J, with 18 bases between. DNA for the CDR3: TGCGCCAGCAGCGTGACAGGTCGTCTGGTGGAGACCCAGTACTTC. Its protein is CASSVTGRLVETQYF.

This chain uses TRBV16 with TRBJ1-6; D may be TRBD1 (6 bases). The CDR3 has 16 residues. The germline V gene encodes CDR1 KGHSY and CDR2 FQNENV. Trimming stripped 3 bases from V and 5 bases from J, with 14 bases between. The CDR3 protein is CASSHSPGHDNSPLHF. The CDR3 DNA sequence: TGTGCCAGCAGCCATTCCCCGGGACACGATAATTCACCCCTCCACTTT.

This clone was recorded a few times. The chain is built from TRBV7-9 and TRBJ2-1, with D uncertain. The CDR3 covers 15 residues. V lost 0 bases to trimming and J lost 7 bases, with 13 bases between them. Per the germline V gene, CDR1 is SEHNR and CDR2 is FQNEAQ (reference sequence). CDR3 bases: TGTGCCAGCAGCTTAGCGGACCGGGCGAGGAATGAGCAGTTCTTC. Its protein is CASSLADRARNEQFF.

The chain employs TRBV9 and TRBJ2-3; D unclear. The V gene's germline CDR1 is SGDLS and CDR2 YYNGEE. Trimming stripped 0 bases from V and 6 bases from J, with 14 bases between. The CDR3 is 15 residues long. For the CDR3, the DNA is TGTGCCAGCAGCGTAGACCTATATAAACCCGATACGCAGTATTTT. This translates into CASSVDLYKPDTQYF.

This clone was recorded a few times. The V gene is TRBV30, the J gene TRBJ2-1; D gene unclear. Trimming cost V 4 bases and J 5 bases, with 9 bases left between them. Germline V gives CDR1 GTSNPN, CDR2 SVGIG (reference sequence). CDR3 length: 12 residues. CDR3 coding DNA: TGTGCCTGGAAAGCTGGGCACAATGAGCAGTTCTTC. Protein product: CAWKAGHNEQFF.

This chain joins TRBV9 and TRBJ1-2, with TRBD1 identical over 8 bases. The germline CDR1 and CDR2 sequences are SGDLS and YYNGEE. The CDR3 is made up of 14 amino acids. V gave up 3 bases and J gave up 6 bases; unmatched junction bases: 7. The CDR3 here is CASSGTGTGDGYTF. The CDR3 DNA follows: TGTGCCAGCAGCGGCACCGGGACAGGAGATGGCTACACCTTC.

V usage is TRBV6-6 and J usage is TRBJ2-7; TRBD1 matches 7 bases. Germline CDR1 and CDR2: MNHNY and SVGAGI (reference sequence). J gave up 6 bases and V 6 bases, and 5 bases lay outside the gene matches. This CDR3 has 12 amino acids. DNA for the CDR3: TGTGCCAGCAGCCTTGACAGGGCCGAGCAGTACTTC. Translation: CASSLDRAEQYF.

The V and J genes are TRBV25-1 and TRBJ1-5; no clear D. The CDR3 consists of 15 residues. The germline V gene has CDR1 MGHDK and CDR2 SYGVNS. The ends were cut back, 0 bases at V and 1 base at J, with 7 bases in the middle. The CDR3 DNA reads TGTGCCAGCAGTGAATACGGAAACAGCAATCAGCCCCAGCATTTT. Translated: CASSEYGNSNQPQHF.

The chain joins TRBV27 to TRBJ2-7; D gene unclear. The CDR3 spans 14 residues. Germline CDR1 is MNHEY and CDR2 is SMNVEV (reference sequence). V was cut by 8 bases and J by 6 bases, with 20 bases left in between. The CDR3 here is CASRAQGPLSEQYF. The CDR3 DNA reads as TGTGCCAGCCGAGCCCAAGGGCCTCTCTCCGAGCAGTACTTC.

CDR3 loop: CASTLNRVNSPLHF. The CDR3 nucleotides read TGTGCCAGCACGTTGAACAGGGTAAATTCACCCCTCCACTTT. J is TRBJ1-6 and V is TRBV2; a possible D gene is TRBD1 (6 bases). Trimming shortened V by 7 bases and J by 7 bases, and 14 bases separated the two germline ends. There are 14 residues in the CDR3. The germline CDR1 and CDR2 sequences are SNHLY and FYNNEI. Using reference TRBV2 and TRBJ1-6 for the parts outside the CDR3, the full variable domain is EPEVTQTPSHQVTQMGQEVILRCVPISNHLYFYWYRQILGQKVEFLVSFYNNEISEKSEIFDDQFSVERPDGSNFTLKIRSTKLEDSAMYFCASTLNRVNSPLHFGNGTRLTVT.

The chain combines TRBV27 with TRBJ2-3; the D is unclear. Deletions cut 3 bases from V and 6 bases from J, with 10 bases between. The germline V gene has CDR1 MNHEY and CDR2 SMNVEV (reference sequence). This CDR3 has 13 amino acids. As DNA, the CDR3 is TGTGCCAGCAGTTTGTCCCCGTCGGATACGCAGTATTTT. Translated, it gives CASSLSPSDTQYF.

This clone was detected only once. The chain uses TRBV19 and TRBJ2-7; weak D call: TRBD2 (5 bases). Germline V gene sequence: CDR1 LNHDA, CDR2 SQIVND (reference sequence). The CDR3 loop spans 13 amino acids. The V and J ends lost 4 bases and 5 bases respectively, with 12 bases between them. CDR3 loop: CASSRGWIDEQYF. The CDR3 coding sequence is TGTGCCAGTAGTAGAGGGTGGATCGACGAGCAGTACTTC. The full variable domain, in which reference TRBV19 and TRBJ2-7 provide the parts outside the CDR3, is DGGITQSPKYLFRKEGQNVTLSCEQNLNHDAMYWYRQDPGQGLRLIYYSQIVNDFQKGDIAEGYSVSREKKESFPLTVTSAQKNPTAFYLCASSRGWIDEQYFGPGTRLTVT.

The chain joins TRBV2 to TRBJ2-3; 8 nucleotides match TRBD1. CDR1 is SNHLY and CDR2 is FYNNEI in the germline V gene. The J segment lost 5 bases and the V segment lost 1 base, leaving 8 bases of the junction unmatched. The CDR3 has 16 residues. CDR3 loop: CASSEGRGRRKDTQYF. The CDR3 DNA follows: TGTGCCAGCAGTGAAGGCAGGGGGCGCCGAAAAGATACGCAGTATTTT.

This chain connects TRBV19 to TRBJ2-1; D is ambiguous. The CDR3 consists of 14 residues. Germline CDR1 LNHDA, CDR2 SQIVND (reference sequence). V lost 3 bases to trimming and J lost 3 bases, with 9 bases between them. The CDR3: CASSISQFYNEQFF. DNA of the CDR3: TGTGCCAGTAGTATTTCGCAGTTCTACAATGAGCAGTTCTTC.

The J gene is TRBJ2-5, the V gene TRBV6-1; 8 nucleotides align to TRBD1. Germline CDR1 MNHNS, CDR2 SASEGT. CDR3 length: 14 amino acids. V trimming: 4 bases; J trimming: 5 bases; junction bases outside the gene matches: 6. The CDR3 loop is CASSVQGDVETQYF. CDR3 bases: TGTGCCAGCAGTGTACAGGGGGATGTGGAGACCCAGTACTTC.

The V call is TRBV7-8, the J call TRBJ1-5; 7 bases line up with TRBD1. The V gene's germline CDR1 is SGHVS and CDR2 FQNEAQ. The CDR3 contains 17 residues. The junction had 9 bases not matched to a gene; V was cut back by 4 bases and J by 0 bases. CDR3 residues: CASSSDRYLDSNQPQHF. In DNA form, the CDR3 reads TGTGCCAGCAGCTCGGACAGGTACCTCGATAGCAATCAGCCCCAGCATTTT.

The genes are TRBV4-1 and TRBJ2-3; D is possibly TRBD1 (6 bases). Germline CDR1 is MGHRA and CDR2 is YSYEKL. The CDR3 has 14 amino acids. V lost 3 bases and J 3 bases, leaving 10 bases between the germline ends. The CDR3 bases are TGCGCCAGCAGCCAGCGACAGGCTACAGATACGCAGTATTTT. Translated: CASSQRQATDTQYF.

The J gene is TRBJ2-1, the V gene TRBV6-1, with 11 bases lining up with TRBD2. CDR1 is MNHNS, CDR2 SASEGT, per germline. J gave up 4 bases and V 4 bases, and 3 bases lay outside the gene matches. This CDR3 contains 15 residues. CDR3 bases: TGTGCCAGCAGTGGGGGACTAGCGGAGTACAATGAGCAGTTCTTC. Residues: CASSGGLAEYNEQFF.

The chain joins TRBV5-1 to TRBJ2-1; 7 bases map to TRBD2. CDR1 is SGHRS and CDR2 is YFSETQ in the germline V gene. J lost 6 bases, V lost 5 bases, and 5 bases had no gene match. The CDR3 consists of 13 residues. Written as DNA, the CDR3 is TGCGCCAGCAGAGTGGGAGGGTCCAATGAGCAGTTCTTC. Its protein product is CASRVGGSNEQFF.

The chain couples TRBV5-1 to TRBJ2-2; D remains unclear. Trimming cost V 7 bases and J 3 bases, with 4 bases left between them. CDR3 length: 11 residues. Germline-derived CDR1 and CDR2 are SGHRS and YFSETQ. This chain's CDR3 is CASSDTGELFF. CDR3 DNA: TGCGCCAGCTCCGACACCGGGGAGCTGTTTTTT.

The chain links TRBV2 to TRBJ2-2, with TRBD2 matching over 8 bases. CDR3 length: 16 residues. The germline gives CDR1 SNHLY, CDR2 FYNNEI. The junction had 7 bases not matched to a gene; V was cut back by 3 bases and J by 4 bases. CDR3 DNA sequence: TGTGCCAGCAGTGACGCCGGGAGGGCCTCCACCGGGGAGCTGTTTTTT. Translation: CASSDAGRASTGELFF.

This clone appeared once. J is TRBJ2-1 and V is TRBV5-1; 8 bases agree with TRBD2. Per germline, CDR1 SGHRS and CDR2 YFSETQ. With 4 bases clipped from V and 4 bases from J, the junction kept 4 bases outside the gene matches. This CDR3 contains 14 residues. The CDR3 is CASSPSGGYNEQFF. The CDR3 DNA is TGCGCCAGCAGCCCGTCGGGGGGGTACAATGAGCAGTTCTTC.

The chain employs TRBV9 and TRBJ1-3; the D gene is possibly TRBD1 (6 bases). The length of the CDR3 is 12 residues. Trimming took 10 bases from V and 2 from J, leaving 10 bases between them. The germline CDR1 and CDR2 sequences are SGDLS and YYNGEE. CDR3 DNA: TGTGCCTCGGAGGGGGCTGGAAACACCATATATTTT. This gives the protein CASEGAGNTIYF. The entire variable domain, with the rest obtained from reference TRBV9 and TRBJ1-3, is as follows: DSGVTQTPKHLITATGQRVTLRCSPRSGDLSVYWYQQSLDQGLQFLIQYYNGEERAKGNILERFSAQQFPDLHSELNLSSLELGDSALYFCASEGAGNTIYFGEGSWLTVV.

The chain is built from TRBV4-1 and TRBJ2-5; 9 bases are a match to TRBD2. V lost 0 bases and J lost 4; bases outside the gene matches: 9. Per the germline V gene, CDR1 is MGHRA and CDR2 is YSYEKL. The CDR3 runs 17 residues. The CDR3 sequence is CASSQDPSSGRTETQYF. The CDR3 DNA sequence: TGCGCCAGCAGCCAAGACCCCAGTAGCGGGAGAACAGAGACCCAGTACTTC.